This is a list of T cell receptor beta chains from one sample in a study of cytomegalovirus exposure and HLA in healthy donors. TCRdb keeps only in-frame clones here, not all; method: immunoSEQ multiplex PCR. The sample records approximately 130,000 clones, about 80% being singletons. Sequenced input: PBMCs. The receptors stem from a woman aged 45-59 years in good health and CMV-seropositive. Both conserved end residues are trimmed from each CDR3.

V: TRBV30; J: TRBJ2-2; CDR3: ACSGGELF
V: TRBV6-5; J: TRBJ2-5; CDR3: ASSYSPVSGAQY
V: TRBV5-1; J: TRBJ2-1; CDR3: ASSLARYNEQF
V: TRBV27; J: TRBJ1-4; CDR3: ASREGPREKLF
V: TRBV19; J: TRBJ2-3; CDR3: ASRGTGITDTQY
V: TRBV2; J: TRBJ1-1; CDR3: ASSNQGNTEAF
V: TRBV7-2; J: TRBJ2-7; CDR3: ASSAQGTSGSEQY
V: TRBV6-6; J: TRBJ1-4; CDR3: ASRHRRESEKLF
V: TRBV5-5; J: TRBJ1-4; CDR3: ASSWRGPATNEKLF
V: TRBV2; J: TRBJ2-1; CDR3: ASSEQGPYNEQF
V: TRBV7-9; J: TRBJ1-2; CDR3: ASSSTGGPNYGYT
V: TRBV5-8; J: TRBJ1-1; CDR3: ASSLELNTEAF
V: TRBV7-8; J: TRBJ1-1; CDR3: ASSLDSGTYTEAF
V: TRBV9; J: TRBJ2-3; CDR3: ASSVGADTQY
V: TRBV7-2; J: TRBJ2-5; CDR3: ASSLGGASETQY
V: TRBV18; J: TRBJ1-1; CDR3: ASSPTDPEAF
V: TRBV30; J: TRBJ1-5; CDR3: AWSGANQPQH
V: TRBV7-9; J: TRBJ1-2; CDR3: ASSLGADGYT
V: TRBV14; J: TRBJ2-2; CDR3: ASSQVHTGTGELF
V: TRBV7-2; J: TRBJ1-1; CDR3: ASREGFRGTEAF
V: TRBV5-1; J: TRBJ2-7; CDR3: ASSLGGGVSYEQY
V: TRBV4-3; J: TRBJ1-2; CDR3: ASSQHPQGAGDGYT
V: TRBV18; J: TRBJ1-4; CDR3: ASSTTGLEKLF
V: TRBV25-1; J: TRBJ1-1; CDR3: ASSENRVGTEAF
V: TRBV15; J: TRBJ1-5; CDR3: ATSRDFRADSNQPQH
V: TRBV4-3; J: TRBJ2-1; CDR3: ASSQDPRGTSSYNEQF
V: TRBV4-3; J: TRBJ2-7; CDR3: ASSQDASGAYEQY
V: TRBV2; J: TRBJ1-1; CDR3: ASSEGAGTEAF
V: TRBV4-1; J: TRBJ1-5; CDR3: ASSHYLRVGGVNQPQH
V: TRBV13; J: TRBJ1-2; CDR3: ASSPSGGAPWQGYT
V: TRBV30; J: TRBJ1-6; CDR3: AWSATGESPLH
V: TRBV27; J: TRBJ1-5; CDR3: ASSLFGTGRNQPQH
V: TRBV30; J: TRBJ1-5; CDR3: AWSVGNQPQH